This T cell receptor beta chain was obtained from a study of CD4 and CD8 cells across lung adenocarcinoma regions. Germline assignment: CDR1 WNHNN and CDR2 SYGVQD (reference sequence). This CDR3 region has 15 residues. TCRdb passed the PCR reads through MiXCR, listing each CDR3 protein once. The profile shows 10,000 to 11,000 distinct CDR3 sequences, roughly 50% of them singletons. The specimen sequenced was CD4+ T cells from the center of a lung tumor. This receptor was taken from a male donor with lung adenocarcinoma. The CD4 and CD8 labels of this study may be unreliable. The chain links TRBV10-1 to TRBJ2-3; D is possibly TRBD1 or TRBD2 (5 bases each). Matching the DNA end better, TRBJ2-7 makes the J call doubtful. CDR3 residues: CAGGERGRGQDTQYF. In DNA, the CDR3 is TGCGCCGGGGGTGAACGTGGCCGTGGCCAAGATACGCAGTACTTC.